The sample holds many counts of the clone carrying this T cell receptor beta chain. This record comes from a study of Graves' ophthalmopathy and Graves' hyperthyroidism. For donors with ophthalmopathy, the disease showed moderate-to-severe activity, reached CAS ≥3 and NOSPECS ≥4, and had lasted under 3 months. RNA served as the template for amplifying TCR beta CDR3 regions. The workflow started with a first-round RT-PCR run with HTBI primers and then moved on to a second-round multiplex PCR. TCRdb reprocessed the multiplex PCR reads with MiXCR, giving one entry per CDR3 protein. The table lists about 150,000 distinct CDR3 sequences, about 40% of them singletons. This TCR was sampled from a woman aged 40 to 55 with Graves' ophthalmopathy. Sequenced sample: peripheral blood.

In DNA, the CDR3 is TGTGCCTGGAGCCTGAGGGGGGGAACGGGCGGGGAGCTGTTTTTT. It translates to CAWSLRGGTGGELFF. The chain combines TRBV30 with TRBJ2-2; a possible D gene is TRBD2 (7 bases). This CDR3 has 15 amino acids. Germline V gene sequence: CDR1 GTSNPN, CDR2 SVGIG (reference sequence). Trimming left V 3 bases short and J 7 bases short, with 18 bases between.